What follows are 16 T cell receptor beta chains derived from one specimen sequenced in a study of T cell repertoires in cytomegalovirus infection. MiXCR was run by TCRdb on the reads, yielding one entry per CDR3 protein. Here the sample spans some 320,000 distinct CDR3 sequences, roughly 9.5% being singletons. Sequencing was performed on PBMCs. These receptors originate from a human donor in good health (CMV status not recorded). Some clones in this sample may be carry-over from other donors' samples.

In this sample, this clonotype turned up many times. This chain joins TRBV2 and TRBJ2-1; the D is unclear. Germline CDR1 reads SNHLY; CDR2 reads FYNNEI. CDR3 size: 17 residues. Trimming removed 6 bases at V and 2 bases at J, with 20 bases between. CDR3 sequence reads: CASRVTRAPKAYNEQFF. For the CDR3, the DNA is TGTGCCAGCAGAGTAACTCGGGCCCCTAAAGCCTACAATGAGCAGTTCTTC.

This clonotype was recorded at least ten times. V usage is TRBV7-2 and J usage is TRBJ2-3; 9 bases align to TRBD2. The CDR3 runs to 16 residues. V trimming: 2 bases; J trimming: 6 bases; junction bases outside the gene matches: 9. CDR1 SGHTA and CDR2 FQGNSA come from the germline V gene. The CDR3 DNA reads as TGTGCCAGCAGCTTACTAGCGGGGAGGCTCGGGGATACGCAGTATTTT. Translation: CASSLLAGRLGDTQYF. Full variable domain (missing parts from reference TRBV7-2 and TRBJ2-3): GAGVSQSPSNKVTEKGKDVELRCDPISGHTALYWYRQSLGQGLEFLIYFQGNSAPDKSGLPSDRFSAERTGGSVSTLTIQRTQQEDSAVYLCASSLLAGRLGDTQYFGPGTRLTVL.

Comments on this clonotype: This could be a read error, since a much larger clone is one nucleotide away. V gene TRBV7-2 combines with J gene TRBJ1-2, with 7 bases fitting TRBD1. The CDR3 contains 18 residues. V was pared by 1 base and J by 1 base, with 12 bases of the junction left unmatched. In germline, CDR1 is SGHTA, CDR2 FQGNSA. The CDR3 bases are TGTGCCAGCAGCTTAGTACCTTGTGTCACAGGGGTTAACTATGGCTACACCTTC. This sequence encodes CASSLVPCVTGVNYGYTF.

This clonotype was seen ten or more times. The chain recombines TRBV7-2 with TRBJ1-6; D may be TRBD1 (6 bases). Germline loops: CDR1 SGHTA, CDR2 FQGNSA. The CDR3 has 17 residues. V lost 0 bases to trimming and J lost 10 bases, with 19 bases between them. For the CDR3, the DNA is TGTGCCAGCAGCTTAGCATCCGGAGTCAGGGGTAGATCACCCCTCCACTTT. Translation: CASSLASGVRGRSPLHF.

This clonotype was counted at least ten times. The chain joins TRBV7-2 to TRBJ2-3; TRBD2 matches at 10 bases. The V segment lost 5 bases and the J segment 1 base; nucleotides outside the gene matches: 3. The germline gives CDR1 SGHTA, CDR2 FQGNSA. The CDR3 spans 15 residues. CDR3 DNA sequence: TGTGCCAGCAGCGTTAGCGGGGGGCGCACAGATACGCAGTATTTT. Its translation is CASSVSGGRTDTQYF.

This clonotype was counted between two and nine times. This chain uses TRBV4-1 with TRBJ2-5; D is perhaps TRBD1 (5 bases). The CDR3 contains 14 residues. Germline CDR1 is MGHRA and CDR2 is YSYEKL. The ends were cut back, 3 bases at V and 4 bases at J, with 12 bases in the middle. The CDR3, as DNA: TGCGCCAGCAGCCATCTGGACACACGAGAGACCCAGTACTTC. Translated: CASSHLDTRETQYF.

The chain couples TRBV28 to TRBJ2-2, with TRBD2 matching 8 bases. The CDR3 is made up of 16 amino acids. Looked up from germline, CDR1 is MDHEN and CDR2 is SYDVKM. Trimming took 6 bases from V and 3 from J; bases not matched to a gene: 9. CDR3 region: CASSEGSGRYTGELFF. The CDR3 bases are TGTGCCAGCAGCGAAGGGAGCGGGAGATACACCGGGGAGCTGTTTTTT.

This clonotype was seen ten or more times. At one boundary the junction diverges from the germline segment, which might be a read error. The V call is TRBV12-3 or TRBV12-4, the J call TRBJ1-2, with D unresolved. This CDR3 has 13 residues. CDR3 DNA: TGTGCCAGCAGCTTAGGGCGGGACTATGGCTACACCTTC. This encodes CASSLGRDYGYTF.

This clonotype was found a few times. The rearrangement uses TRBV20-1 and TRBJ2-3, with a weak D call TRBD2 (6 bases). V gave up 7 bases and J gave up 2 bases, with 16 bases separating them. Per the germline V gene, CDR1 is DFQATT and CDR2 is SNEGSKA (reference sequence). The CDR3 is made up of 14 amino acids. DNA for the CDR3: TGCAGTGTTCCTCTAGCGATTAACACAGATACGCAGTATTTT. Residues: CSVPLAINTDTQYF.

In DNA, the CDR3 is TGCAGTGCCCCACGGGGTTCTCCGGGTGAGCAGTTCTTC. Protein sequence: CSAPRGSPGEQFF. V usage is TRBV20-1 and J usage is TRBJ2-1; maybe TRBD2 (5 bases). This CDR3 is 13 amino acids long. With 6 bases removed from V and 9 bases from J, the gap between germline ends came to 18 bases. Germline V gene sequence: CDR1 DFQATT, CDR2 SNEGSKA (reference sequence).

Many counts were recorded for this clonotype. The chain employs TRBV7-2 and TRBJ2-7; 7 positions agree with TRBD1. From germline, CDR1 is SGHTA and CDR2 FQGNSA. The CDR3 totals 15 residues. V shed 4 bases, J shed 2 bases, and the junction held 8 bases outside the gene matches. The DNA for the CDR3 is TGTGCCAGCAGCTCCCGGACAGGCCTACCCTACGAGCAGTACTTC. Translation: CASSSRTGLPYEQYF.

This clonotype appeared a few times. V and J are TRBV7-2 and TRBJ1-2; the D gene is possibly TRBD1 (5 bases). The CDR3 has 12 residues. The germline V gene has CDR1 SGHTA and CDR2 FQGNSA. Trimming shortened V by 7 bases and J by 7 bases, and 13 bases separated the two germline ends. For the CDR3, the DNA is TGTGCCAGCACCGGGAGGAGGGGTGGCTACACCTTC. This codes for CASTGRRGGYTF.

This clonotype has a count of ten or more. The V call is TRBV7-9, the J call TRBJ1-1, with no clear D. Germline loops: CDR1 SEHNR, CDR2 FQNEAQ (reference sequence). The CDR3 contains 13 residues. V was shortened by 5 bases and J by 2 bases, with 9 bases between the two germline ends. CDR3 amino acids: CASSVSSNTEAFF. CDR3 bases: TGTGCCAGCAGCGTTTCGTCCAACACTGAAGCTTTCTTT.

This clonotype was counted ten times or more. V is TRBV7-2 and J is TRBJ1-4; D is unclear. The CDR3 has 16 residues. Looked up from germline, CDR1 is SGHTA and CDR2 is FQGNSA. Trimming removed 3 bases at V and 4 bases at J, with 15 bases between. The CDR3 nucleotides read TGTGCCAGCAGCTTTGGGTCGGGTTACTATAATGAAAAACTGTTTTTT. It encodes CASSFGSGYYNEKLFF. Combining the CDR3 with reference TRBV7-2 and TRBJ1-4 gives the whole variable domain GAGVSQSPSNKVTEKGKDVELRCDPISGHTALYWYRQSLGQGLEFLIYFQGNSAPDKSGLPSDRFSAERTGGSVSTLTIQRTQQEDSAVYLCASSFGSGYYNEKLFFGSGTQLSVL.

This clonotype was seen more than once but under ten times. V usage is TRBV28 and J usage is TRBJ1-2; D unresolved. Germline CDR1 reads MDHEN; CDR2 reads SYDVKM. This CDR3 is built from 15 residues. The ends were cut back, 6 bases at V and 4 bases at J, with 18 bases in the middle. The CDR3 bases are TGTGCCAGCAGCCAAGATTTGGACGAGAGCTATGGCTACACCTTC. This encodes CASSQDLDESYGYTF.

This clonotype was observed at least ten times. V gene TRBV7-2 combines with J gene TRBJ2-1, with D perhaps TRBD2 (6 bases). Per germline, CDR1 SGHTA and CDR2 FQGNSA. V was trimmed by 1 base and J by 6 bases, leaving 13 bases between them. This CDR3 region has 15 residues. As DNA, the CDR3 is TGTGCCAGCAGCTTAGGACCAGTAGCGGCCAATGAGCAGTTCTTC. Translation: CASSLGPVAANEQFF. Full variable domain (missing parts from reference TRBV7-2 and TRBJ2-1): GAGVSQSPSNKVTEKGKDVELRCDPISGHTALYWYRQSLGQGLEFLIYFQGNSAPDKSGLPSDRFSAERTGGSVSTLTIQRTQQEDSAVYLCASSLGPVAANEQFFGPGTRLTVL.